The clone carrying this TCR beta chain was recorded a few times. An approximately 10 ml volume of fresh peripheral blood provided the PBMCs. Amplified TCR beta CDR3 regions derived from RNA transcripts. TCR CDR3 underwent first-round RT-PCR with the HTBI primer set. Using its own MiXCR run on the multiplex PCR reads, TCRdb lists one record per CDR3 protein. The sample shows 450,000 to 650,000 distinct CDR3 sequences, approximately 15% of them seen only once. This specimen comes from a study of T cells in Graves' hyperthyroidism and ophthalmopathy. The CDR3 consists of 17 residues. Between the trimmed V and J ends, which lost 5 bases and 0 bases, there was a span of 16 bases.

Sequencing was performed on blood. The clonotype originates from a woman aged 18-29 years with Graves' ophthalmopathy. This chain uses TRBV12-3 or TRBV12-4 with TRBJ1-4; D might be TRBD1 (6 bases). The CDR3 reads CASSRGAGDTTNEKLFF. CDR3 DNA: TGTGCCAGCAGTAGGGGGGCAGGAGATACAACTAATGAAAAACTGTTTTTT.